This TCR beta chain was profiled in a study of T cells of healthy individuals. CDR1 is GTSNPN, CDR2 SVGIG, per germline (reference sequence). The CDR3 has 14 residues. V lost 5 bases, J lost 7 bases, and 11 bases stayed unmatched. A single record per CDR3 protein comes from TCRdb applying MiXCR to the 5' RACE reads. The table has fewer than 75,000 distinct CDR3 sequences, about a sixth seen once. Many counts were recorded for this clonotype. The rearrangement links TRBV30 to TRBJ1-2; TRBD1 matches 9 bases. The source of this sequence is a human donor in good health. The CDR3 here is CAWWSGTGTFGYTF. The CDR3 DNA is TGTGCCTGGTGGTCCGGGACAGGGACATTTGGCTACACCTTC.